This is a list of T cell receptor beta chains from one sample in a study of identical twins. TCRdb redid the calling of the 5' RACE reads with MiXCR, one entry per CDR3 protein. This table holds roughly 1,500,000 distinct CDR3 sequences, about 30% found once. The specimen sequenced was cord blood. The receptors here all came from a newborn girl in good health. CDR3s include the opening cysteine and the closing phenylalanine or tryptophan. A D gene is named only where the DNA matches it firmly. A row's size may be missing; if present it is once, few, many or a size class.

cdr3_nt: TGTGCCAGCAGCTCCTTGTCTGCAGGGCATGAGCAGTTCTTC; cdr3_aa: CASSSLSAGHEQFF; j_call: TRBJ2-1; cdr3_length: 14; d_call: -; clone_size: -; v_call: TRBV11-3
cdr3_nt: TGTGCCAGCAGCTTATCGACTAGCGGGGGCGCCTACGAGCAGTACTTC; cdr3_aa: CASSLSTSGGAYEQYF; j_call: TRBJ2-7; cdr3_length: 16; d_call: TRBD2; clone_size: -; v_call: TRBV11-2
cdr3_nt: TGTGCCAGCAGCCAAGACGGACAGGGGAAGGGCAATCAGCCCCAGCATTTT; cdr3_aa: CASSQDGQGKGNQPQHF; j_call: TRBJ1-5; cdr3_length: 17; d_call: TRBD1; clone_size: -; v_call: TRBV4-2
cdr3_nt: TGTGCCAGCAGCGAGGGACTAGCAGCCTACAATGAGCAGTACTTC; cdr3_aa: CASSEGLAAYNEQYF; j_call: TRBJ2-5; cdr3_length: 15; d_call: TRBD2; clone_size: -; v_call: TRBV9
cdr3_nt: TGTGCCAGCAGTTTGGGAGGGTTGAATTCACCCCTCCACTTT; cdr3_aa: CASSLGGLNSPLHF; j_call: TRBJ1-6; cdr3_length: 14; d_call: -; clone_size: few; v_call: TRBV28
cdr3_nt: TGCAGTGCTAGGGGGGGGGCCTACGATGAGCAGTTCTTC; cdr3_aa: CSARGGAYDEQFF; j_call: TRBJ2-1; cdr3_length: 13; d_call: -; clone_size: -; v_call: TRBV20-1
cdr3_nt: TGTGCCAGCAACTGGGACACAAATCAGCCCCAGCATTTT; cdr3_aa: CASNWDTNQPQHF; j_call: TRBJ1-5; cdr3_length: 13; d_call: -; clone_size: -; v_call: TRBV7-8
cdr3_nt: TGTGCCAGCAGCCTTGGCGTTGGGACTAGCGGGAGAGGGCCATCCTACAATGAGCAGTACTTC; cdr3_aa: CASSLGVGTSGRGPSYNEQYF; j_call: TRBJ2-7; cdr3_length: 21; d_call: TRBD2; clone_size: once; v_call: TRBV4-2
cdr3_nt: TGTGCCAGCAGTGAGGGGACTAGCGTCGGTGAGCAGTACTTC; cdr3_aa: CASSEGTSVGEQYF; j_call: TRBJ2-5; cdr3_length: 14; d_call: TRBD2; clone_size: -; v_call: TRBV2
cdr3_nt: TGTGCCAGCAGCCAAGATGCGGAGCCGAACACTGAAGCTTTCTTT; cdr3_aa: CASSQDAEPNTEAFF; j_call: TRBJ1-1; cdr3_length: 15; d_call: -; clone_size: -; v_call: TRBV4-2
cdr3_nt: TGTGCCAGCAGTTCGGACAGGGACGTAGGCTATGGCTACACCTTC; cdr3_aa: CASSSDRDVGYGYTF; j_call: TRBJ1-2; cdr3_length: 15; d_call: TRBD1; clone_size: -; v_call: TRBV27
cdr3_nt: TGCGCCAGCAGCGGGGGGGCCGTATACAATGAGCAGTACTTC; cdr3_aa: CASSGGAVYNEQYF; j_call: TRBJ2-7; cdr3_length: 14; d_call: -; clone_size: few; v_call: TRBV5-1
cdr3_nt: TGCAGTGCTAGAGCTATGACAGGGGCCAACTATGGCTACACCTTC; cdr3_aa: CSARAMTGANYGYTF; j_call: TRBJ1-2; cdr3_length: 15; d_call: TRBD1; clone_size: few; v_call: TRBV20-1
cdr3_nt: TGCGCCAGCAGCTTGTCTAGGTGGCTCACCCAAGAGACCCAGTTCTTC; cdr3_aa: CASSLSRWLTQETQFF; j_call: TRBJ2-1; cdr3_length: 16; d_call: -; clone_size: -; v_call: TRBV5-1
cdr3_nt: TGTGCCAGCAGCGCCGACTGGGGCACAGATACGCAGTATTTT; cdr3_aa: CASSADWGTDTQYF; j_call: TRBJ2-3; cdr3_length: 14; d_call: -; clone_size: -; v_call: TRBV3-1
cdr3_nt: TGTGCCAGCAGTTTAATCAGTGGAGCGAAAAATTACTACAATGAGCAGTTCTTC; cdr3_aa: CASSLISGAKNYYNEQFF; j_call: TRBJ2-1; cdr3_length: 18; d_call: -; clone_size: -; v_call: TRBV28
cdr3_nt: TGTGCCAGCAGCCCAAATCGCGGGAGGCTAGCAGATACGCAGTATTTT; cdr3_aa: CASSPNRGRLADTQYF; j_call: TRBJ2-3; cdr3_length: 16; d_call: TRBD2; clone_size: -; v_call: TRBV4-2
cdr3_nt: TGTGCCAGCAGGACTGACCTGGGCCGCAATCAGCCCCAGCATTTT; cdr3_aa: CASRTDLGRNQPQHF; j_call: TRBJ1-5; cdr3_length: 15; d_call: -; clone_size: few; v_call: TRBV6-6
cdr3_nt: TGCAGGCACCGAAAAGGTAGGGTCAGTCAGCCCCAGCATTTT; cdr3_aa: CRHRKGRVSQPQHF; j_call: TRBJ1-5; cdr3_length: 14; d_call: -; clone_size: -; v_call: TRBV20-1
cdr3_nt: TGCGCCAGCAGCCAAGCTGCTAGCGGGACCAATGAGCAGTTCTTC; cdr3_aa: CASSQAASGTNEQFF; j_call: TRBJ2-1; cdr3_length: 15; d_call: TRBD2; clone_size: few; v_call: TRBV4-1
cdr3_nt: TGTGCCAGCAGCTCGGACAACGTGGGCTACGAGCAGTTCTTC; cdr3_aa: CASSSDNVGYEQFF; j_call: TRBJ2-1; cdr3_length: 14; d_call: -; clone_size: once; v_call: TRBV11-2
cdr3_nt: TGTGCCAGCAGCTTTTCCGGGACAGCCTACGAGCAGTACTTC; cdr3_aa: CASSFSGTAYEQYF; j_call: TRBJ2-7; cdr3_length: 14; d_call: TRBD1; clone_size: -; v_call: TRBV7-2
cdr3_nt: TGTGCCAGCAGTGAAGCCCACCGGGGGTTGTTCTTC; cdr3_aa: CASSEAHRGLFF; j_call: TRBJ2-1; cdr3_length: 12; d_call: -; clone_size: few; v_call: TRBV6-1
cdr3_nt: TGTGCCAGCAGTTCCCCAATCGGGGCAAGCTCCTACGAGCAGTACTTC; cdr3_aa: CASSSPIGASSYEQYF; j_call: TRBJ2-7; cdr3_length: 16; d_call: -; clone_size: -; v_call: TRBV28
cdr3_nt: TGTGCCAGCACCCTCGAAGTAGGGTATCAGGGCTACACCTTC; cdr3_aa: CASTLEVGYQGYTF; j_call: TRBJ1-2; cdr3_length: 14; d_call: -; clone_size: -; v_call: TRBV2
cdr3_nt: TGTGCCAGCAGCCGAATGCCCGATCCCCTCTACGAGCAGTACTTC; cdr3_aa: CASSRMPDPLYEQYF; j_call: TRBJ2-7; cdr3_length: 15; d_call: -; clone_size: many; v_call: TRBV6-6
cdr3_nt: TGTGCCACCAGCTCTAGTACCGAGTATGGCTACACCTTC; cdr3_aa: CATSSSTEYGYTF; j_call: TRBJ1-2; cdr3_length: 13; d_call: -; clone_size: -; v_call: TRBV24-1
cdr3_nt: TGCGCCAGCAGCTTACGGACAGGGGCGGGTGAAAAACTGTTTTTT; cdr3_aa: CASSLRTGAGEKLFF; j_call: TRBJ1-4; cdr3_length: 15; d_call: TRBD1; clone_size: few; v_call: TRBV5-1
cdr3_nt: TGTGCCAGCAGCTTAGCGCGGGGGAACAATCAGCCCCAGCATTTT; cdr3_aa: CASSLARGNNQPQHF; j_call: TRBJ1-5; cdr3_length: 15; d_call: -; clone_size: -; v_call: TRBV7-2
cdr3_nt: TGTGCCAGCAGCCAAGGAAATAGCGCCTACGAGCAGTACTTC; cdr3_aa: CASSQGNSAYEQYF; j_call: TRBJ2-7; cdr3_length: 14; d_call: -; clone_size: few; v_call: TRBV4-2
cdr3_nt: TGTGCCAGCAGTTACGTTGGGGGAGAAACCTACGAGCAGTACTTC; cdr3_aa: CASSYVGGETYEQYF; j_call: TRBJ2-7; cdr3_length: 15; d_call: -; clone_size: few; v_call: TRBV6-6
cdr3_nt: TGCGCCAGCAGCTTGGAATGGATCTACGAGCAGTACTTC; cdr3_aa: CASSLEWIYEQYF; j_call: TRBJ2-7; cdr3_length: 13; d_call: -; clone_size: few; v_call: TRBV5-1
cdr3_nt: TGTGCCAGCACCATGGGACTAGCGGGGGCCCTGCAGTACTTC; cdr3_aa: CASTMGLAGALQYF; j_call: TRBJ2-7; cdr3_length: 14; d_call: TRBD2; clone_size: -; v_call: TRBV12-3/TRBV12-4
cdr3_nt: TGCAGTGCTAGCCTTACTAGATGGGATGGCAATGAGCAGTTCTTC; cdr3_aa: CSASLTRWDGNEQFF; j_call: TRBJ2-1; cdr3_length: 15; d_call: -; clone_size: few; v_call: TRBV20-1
cdr3_nt: TGCAGTGCTAATCGTCCGCAGTTCTTC; cdr3_aa: CSANRPQFF; j_call: TRBJ2-1; cdr3_length: 9; d_call: -; clone_size: -; v_call: TRBV20-1
cdr3_nt: TGTGCCAGCAATAGGATTAGCGGCCCCACAGATACGCAGTATTTT; cdr3_aa: CASNRISGPTDTQYF; j_call: TRBJ2-3; cdr3_length: 15; d_call: -; clone_size: -; v_call: TRBV6-6
cdr3_nt: TGTGCCAGCAGTTTTTCTTCTACAGGGGGAGAAAAACTGTTTTTT; cdr3_aa: CASSFSSTGGEKLFF; j_call: TRBJ1-4; cdr3_length: 15; d_call: TRBD1; clone_size: -; v_call: TRBV12-3/TRBV12-4
cdr3_nt: TGTGCCATCAGTGAGCCGACTAGCGGTGGAGGTACGCAGTATTTT; cdr3_aa: CAISEPTSGGGTQYF; j_call: TRBJ2-3; cdr3_length: 15; d_call: TRBD2; clone_size: -; v_call: TRBV10-3
cdr3_nt: TGCGCCAGCAGTCGTCCTAGCGGGAGCGCCCACAATGAGCAGTTCTTC; cdr3_aa: CASSRPSGSAHNEQFF; j_call: TRBJ2-1; cdr3_length: 16; d_call: TRBD2; clone_size: -; v_call: TRBV5-1
cdr3_nt: TGTGCCAGCAGTGAATTAGGCAGGGGAAACACCATATATTTT; cdr3_aa: CASSELGRGNTIYF; j_call: TRBJ1-3; cdr3_length: 14; d_call: -; clone_size: -; v_call: TRBV25-1
cdr3_nt: TGTGCCAGCAGTTTATGGCAGCCGGGACCCTACGAGCAGTACTTC; cdr3_aa: CASSLWQPGPYEQYF; j_call: TRBJ2-7; cdr3_length: 15; d_call: -; clone_size: -; v_call: TRBV27
cdr3_nt: TGCAGCGTTGGAAGAGGGGCGGATACGCAGTATTTT; cdr3_aa: CSVGRGADTQYF; j_call: TRBJ2-3; cdr3_length: 12; d_call: -; clone_size: many; v_call: TRBV29-1
cdr3_nt: TGCGCCAGCAGCTTCTTTTCAGGGCCGGGACTAGCGGGAGTGACCTACGAGCAGTACTTC; cdr3_aa: CASSFFSGPGLAGVTYEQYF; j_call: TRBJ2-7; cdr3_length: 20; d_call: TRBD2; clone_size: many; v_call: TRBV5-1
cdr3_nt: TGTGCCAGCAGCCAAGTTCTGAGGGGAGTAGACTATGGCTACACCTTC; cdr3_aa: CASSQVLRGVDYGYTF; j_call: TRBJ1-2; cdr3_length: 16; d_call: -; clone_size: few; v_call: TRBV3-1
cdr3_nt: TGTGCCAGCAGCTTCCCCAGGCTCTATGGCTACACCTTC; cdr3_aa: CASSFPRLYGYTF; j_call: TRBJ1-2; cdr3_length: 13; d_call: -; clone_size: few; v_call: TRBV7-9
cdr3_nt: TGTGCCAGCAGCTTACATCTAGCGGTTAGCACAGATACGCAGTATTTT; cdr3_aa: CASSLHLAVSTDTQYF; j_call: TRBJ2-3; cdr3_length: 16; d_call: TRBD2; clone_size: -; v_call: TRBV7-2
cdr3_nt: TGCAGCGTCCAGGGGGCCGGAGAGACCCAGTACTTC; cdr3_aa: CSVQGAGETQYF; j_call: TRBJ2-5; cdr3_length: 12; d_call: TRBD1; clone_size: many; v_call: TRBV29-1
cdr3_nt: TGTGCCAGCAGTTACTCGATTTGGGCCCCAGGCACCGGGGCTTTCTTT; cdr3_aa: CASSYSIWAPGTGAFF; j_call: TRBJ1-1; cdr3_length: 16; d_call: -; clone_size: -; v_call: TRBV6-2/TRBV6-3
cdr3_nt: TGTGCCAGCAGCTTCGGACAGGACTACGAGCAGTACTTC; cdr3_aa: CASSFGQDYEQYF; j_call: TRBJ2-7; cdr3_length: 13; d_call: TRBD1; clone_size: many; v_call: TRBV13
cdr3_nt: TGTGCCATCGCTCGGGACAGTAGAGGTGAAAAACCGTTTTTT; cdr3_aa: CAIARDSRGEKPFF; j_call: TRBJ1-4; cdr3_length: 14; d_call: TRBD1; clone_size: -; v_call: TRBV10-3
cdr3_nt: TGTGCCAGCTCACCTAGGGGCGAGTTGGAACTGTTTTTT; cdr3_aa: CASSPRGELELFF; j_call: TRBJ1-4; cdr3_length: 13; d_call: -; clone_size: -; v_call: TRBV18
cdr3_nt: TGTGCCAGCAGTTTACGCGGGACCCCCTACAATGAGCAGTTCTTC; cdr3_aa: CASSLRGTPYNEQFF; j_call: TRBJ2-1; cdr3_length: 15; d_call: -; clone_size: few; v_call: TRBV28
cdr3_nt: TGTGCCATCAGTGGGGGGAAGAATTCACCCCTCCACTTT; cdr3_aa: CAISGGKNSPLHF; j_call: TRBJ1-6; cdr3_length: 13; d_call: -; clone_size: -; v_call: TRBV10-3
cdr3_nt: TGTGCCAGCAGCGCGACAGGGAAACATGAGCAGTTCTTC; cdr3_aa: CASSATGKHEQFF; j_call: TRBJ2-1; cdr3_length: 13; d_call: TRBD1; clone_size: -; v_call: TRBV13